This T cell receptor beta chain is from a study of blood T cell repertoires in COVID-19. For the study at large: Nucleic acid was either cDNA or gDNA, and it came from T cells, B-cell-depleted T cells, or PBMCs.

Authors' analysis steps: For nucleated cells, counts were estimated from reference gene primer amplification. Profiling relied on immunoSEQ multiplex PCR, and the TCRdb table lists in-frame clones only, not all of them. For V, J and clone size, that table is used; D and trimming come from the DNA. The sample shows 250,000 to 350,000 clones, roughly 90% of them seen only once. Germline V gene sequence: CDR1 MNHNS, CDR2 SASEGT. V shed 0 bases and J shed 3 bases, with 9 bases lying between them. CDR3 length: 15 amino acids. This clone was seen a handful of times. The sequence came from a man aged 18-30 years who had recovered from COVID-19. Source material: peripheral blood. This chain links TRBV6-1 with TRBJ2-1, with unresolved D. The CDR3 is CASSEARLYYNEQFF. The CDR3 coding sequence is TGTGCCAGCAGTGAAGCGAGGCTGTACTACAATGAGCAGTTCTTC.